The present T cell receptor (beta chain) was sequenced within a study of identical twins. TCRdb itself ran the 5' RACE reads through MiXCR, one entry per CDR3 protein. This sample yields 300,000 to 400,000 distinct CDR3 sequences, of which roughly 9% are seen a single time; around 8.6% belongs to the top ten. Turning to this clonotype: Its target is not known.

V dropped 5 bases and J dropped 8; count of bases not matched to a gene: 12. Germline loops: CDR1 SEHNR, CDR2 FQNEAQ (reference sequence). The CDR3 is 15 residues long. Broader study findings: The models gave estimates that fell short of the out-of-frame TCR alpha sharing seen in monozygotic twins. Within cord blood, abundant beta clonotypes carried fewer insertions, but memory repertoires showed no such trend. Out-of-frame alpha sequences common to twins exhibited an excess of low generation probability. The study drew conclusions from cross-sectional statistical analysis, not from following the same donors.

Sequences were obtained from naive T cells sorted from blood. The chain joins TRBV7-9 to TRBJ2-1, with 7 bases identical to TRBD1. This receptor was identified in a woman in her forties or fifties in good health. The CDR3 region has the DNA TGTGCCAGCAGCGCCCGCTCGACAGGGATCGATGAGCAGTTCTTC. This sequence encodes CASSARSTGIDEQFF.